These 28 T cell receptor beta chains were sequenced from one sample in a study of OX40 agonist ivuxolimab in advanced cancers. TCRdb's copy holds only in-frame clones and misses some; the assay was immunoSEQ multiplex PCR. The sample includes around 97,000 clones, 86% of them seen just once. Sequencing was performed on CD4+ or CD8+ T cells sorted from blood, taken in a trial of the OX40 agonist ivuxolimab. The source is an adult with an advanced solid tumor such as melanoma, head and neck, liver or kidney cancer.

CDR3 sequence: CASSVSDTYGYTF. CDR3 coding DNA: TGTGCCAGCAGCGTAAGCGACACCTATGGCTACACCTTC. The V call is TRBV9, the J call TRBJ1-2; no firm D call. The CDR3 totals 13 residues. V gave up 1 base and J gave up 4 bases, with 8 bases separating them. Germline CDR1 is SGDLS and CDR2 is YYNGEE.

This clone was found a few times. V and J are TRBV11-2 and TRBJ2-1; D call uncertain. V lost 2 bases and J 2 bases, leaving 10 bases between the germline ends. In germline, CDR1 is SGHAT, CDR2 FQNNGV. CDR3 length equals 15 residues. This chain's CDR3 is CASSLTSGAYNEQFF. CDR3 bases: TGTGCCAGCAGCTTAACAAGTGGCGCCTACAATGAGCAGTTCTTC.

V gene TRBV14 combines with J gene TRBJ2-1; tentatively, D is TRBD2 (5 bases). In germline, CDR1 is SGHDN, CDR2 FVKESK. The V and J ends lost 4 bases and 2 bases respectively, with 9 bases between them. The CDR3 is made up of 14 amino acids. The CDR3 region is CASSRLGAYNEQFF. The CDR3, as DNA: TGTGCCAGCAGCCGTCTCGGGGCCTACAATGAGCAGTTCTTC.

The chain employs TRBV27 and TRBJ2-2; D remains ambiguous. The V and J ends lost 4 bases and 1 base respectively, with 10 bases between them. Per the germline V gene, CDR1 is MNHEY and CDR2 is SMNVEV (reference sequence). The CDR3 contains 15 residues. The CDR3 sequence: CASSSSGRNTGELFF. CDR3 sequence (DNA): TGTGCCAGCAGTTCCTCCGGACGGAACACCGGGGAGCTGTTTTTT.

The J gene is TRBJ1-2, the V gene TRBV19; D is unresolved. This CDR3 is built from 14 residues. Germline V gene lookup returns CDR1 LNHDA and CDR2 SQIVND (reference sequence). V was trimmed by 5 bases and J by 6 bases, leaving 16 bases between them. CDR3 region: CASSLVRPGDGYTF. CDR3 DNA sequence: TGTGCCAGTAGTTTAGTGAGGCCGGGAGATGGCTACACCTTC.

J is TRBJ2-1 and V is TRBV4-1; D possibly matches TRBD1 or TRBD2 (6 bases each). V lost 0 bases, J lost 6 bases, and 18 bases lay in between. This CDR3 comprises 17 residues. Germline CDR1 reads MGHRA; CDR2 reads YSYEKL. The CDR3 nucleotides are TGCGCCAGCAGCCAAGATCTATTCACTAGCAGGGGCAATGAGCAGTTCTTC. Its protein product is CASSQDLFTSRGNEQFF.

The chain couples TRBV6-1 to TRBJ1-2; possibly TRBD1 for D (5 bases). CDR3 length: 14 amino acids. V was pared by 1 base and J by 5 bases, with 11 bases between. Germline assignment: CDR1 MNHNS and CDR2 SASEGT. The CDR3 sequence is CASSEEPQGYGYTF. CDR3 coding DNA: TGTGCCAGCAGTGAAGAGCCTCAGGGTTATGGCTACACCTTC.

The CDR3: CASYSGYEQYF. The CDR3 DNA is TGTGCCTCGTATAGCGGCTACGAGCAGTACTTC. V usage is TRBV30 and J usage is TRBJ2-7; D may be TRBD2 (6 bases). Germline loops: CDR1 GTSNPN, CDR2 SVGIG (reference sequence). The CDR3 is 11 residues long. Trimming removed 7 bases from V and 3 bases from J, with 10 bases in between.

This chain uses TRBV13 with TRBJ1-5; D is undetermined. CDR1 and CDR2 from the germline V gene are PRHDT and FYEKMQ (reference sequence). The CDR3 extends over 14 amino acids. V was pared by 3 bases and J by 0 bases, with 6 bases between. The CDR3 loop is CASSFYGSNQPQHF. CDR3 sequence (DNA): TGTGCCAGCAGCTTTTACGGTAGCAATCAGCCCCAGCATTTT.

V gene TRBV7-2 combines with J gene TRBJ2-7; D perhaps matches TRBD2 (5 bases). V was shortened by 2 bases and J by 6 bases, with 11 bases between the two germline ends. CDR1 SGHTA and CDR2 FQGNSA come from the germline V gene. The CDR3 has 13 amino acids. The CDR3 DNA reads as TGTGCCAGCAGCTTATTGCCGGGATCCGAGCAGTACTTC. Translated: CASSLLPGSEQYF.

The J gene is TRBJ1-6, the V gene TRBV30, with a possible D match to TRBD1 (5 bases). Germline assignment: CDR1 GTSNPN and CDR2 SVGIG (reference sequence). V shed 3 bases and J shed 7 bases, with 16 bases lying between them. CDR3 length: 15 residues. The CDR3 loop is CAWSQWEGANSPLHF. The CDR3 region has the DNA TGTGCCTGGAGCCAATGGGAAGGGGCGAATTCACCCCTCCACTTT.

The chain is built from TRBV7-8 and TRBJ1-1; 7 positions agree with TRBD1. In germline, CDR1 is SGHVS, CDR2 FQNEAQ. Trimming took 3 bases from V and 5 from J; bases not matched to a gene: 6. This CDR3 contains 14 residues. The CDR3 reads CASSFVQTGTEAFF. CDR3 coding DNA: TGTGCCAGCAGCTTCGTCCAGACAGGGACTGAAGCTTTCTTT.

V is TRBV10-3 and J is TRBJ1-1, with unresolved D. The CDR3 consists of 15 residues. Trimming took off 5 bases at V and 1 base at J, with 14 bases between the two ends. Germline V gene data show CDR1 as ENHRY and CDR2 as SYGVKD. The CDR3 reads CAISPMRTQNTEAFF. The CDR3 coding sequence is TGTGCCATCAGTCCTATGAGAACTCAGAACACTGAAGCTTTCTTT.

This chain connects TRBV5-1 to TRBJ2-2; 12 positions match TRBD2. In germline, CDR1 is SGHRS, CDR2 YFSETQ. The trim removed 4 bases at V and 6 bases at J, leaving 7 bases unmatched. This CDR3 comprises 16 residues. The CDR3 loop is CASSRGLAGRAGELFF. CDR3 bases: TGCGCCAGCAGCCGCGGACTAGCGGGAAGGGCCGGGGAGCTGTTTTTT.

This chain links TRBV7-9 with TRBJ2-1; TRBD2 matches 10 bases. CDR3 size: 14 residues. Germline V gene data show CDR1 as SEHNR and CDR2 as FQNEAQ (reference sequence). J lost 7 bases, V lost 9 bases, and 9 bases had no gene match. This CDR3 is CASSVAGGWNEQFF. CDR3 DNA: TGTGCCAGTAGCGTAGCGGGAGGATGGAATGAGCAGTTCTTC.

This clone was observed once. The CDR3 DNA reads TGTGCCAGCAGCATTACAGGCCCGAACACTGAAGCTTTCTTT. Translation gives CASSITGPNTEAFF. This rearrangement joins TRBV7-9 to TRBJ1-1; D is possibly TRBD1 (5 bases). This CDR3 region has 14 residues. Germline values: CDR1 SEHNR, CDR2 FQNEAQ (reference sequence). The germline V and J ends were trimmed by 5 bases and 1 base, with 11 bases remaining between them.

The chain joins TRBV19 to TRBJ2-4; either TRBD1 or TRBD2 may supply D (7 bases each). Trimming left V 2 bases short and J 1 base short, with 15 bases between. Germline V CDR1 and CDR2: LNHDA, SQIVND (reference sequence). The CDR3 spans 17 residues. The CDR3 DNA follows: TGTGCCAGTAGTATAATTACAGGGGAGGGGGCCAAAAACATTCAGTACTTC. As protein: CASSIITGEGAKNIQYF.

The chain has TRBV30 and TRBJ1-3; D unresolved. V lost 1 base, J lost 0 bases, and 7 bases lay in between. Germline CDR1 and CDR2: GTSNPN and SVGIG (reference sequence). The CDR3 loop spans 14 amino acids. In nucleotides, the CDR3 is TGTGCCTGGAGTGGCCACCCCTCTGGAAACACCATATATTTT. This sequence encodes CAWSGHPSGNTIYF.

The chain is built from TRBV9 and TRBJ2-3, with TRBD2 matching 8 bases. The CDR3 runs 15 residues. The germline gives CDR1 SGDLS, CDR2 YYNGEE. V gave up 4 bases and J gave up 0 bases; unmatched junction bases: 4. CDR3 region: CASSMSGGSTDTQYF. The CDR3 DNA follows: TGTGCCAGCAGCATGAGCGGGGGTAGCACAGATACGCAGTATTTT.

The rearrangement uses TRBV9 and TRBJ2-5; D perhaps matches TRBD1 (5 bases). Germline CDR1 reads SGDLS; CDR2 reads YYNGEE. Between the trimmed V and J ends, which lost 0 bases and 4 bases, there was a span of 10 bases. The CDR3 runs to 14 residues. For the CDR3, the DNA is TGTGCCAGCAGCGTAGCTCCCCAGGGAGAGACCCAGTACTTC. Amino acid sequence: CASSVAPQGETQYF.

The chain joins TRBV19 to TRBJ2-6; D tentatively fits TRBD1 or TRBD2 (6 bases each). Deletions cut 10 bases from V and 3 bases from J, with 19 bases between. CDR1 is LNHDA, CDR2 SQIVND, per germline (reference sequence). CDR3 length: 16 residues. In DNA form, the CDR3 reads TGTGCCACAAAGAGGGGGGAATGGGATGGGGCCAACGTCCTGACTTTC. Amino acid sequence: CATKRGEWDGANVLTF.

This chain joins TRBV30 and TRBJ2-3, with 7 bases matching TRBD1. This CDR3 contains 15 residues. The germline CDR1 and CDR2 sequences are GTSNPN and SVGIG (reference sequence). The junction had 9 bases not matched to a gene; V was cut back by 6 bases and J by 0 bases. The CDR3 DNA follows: TGTGCCTGTGACAGGGCTCAGGGGAGCACAGATACGCAGTATTTT. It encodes CACDRAQGSTDTQYF. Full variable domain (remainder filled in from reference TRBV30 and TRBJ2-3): SQTIHQWPATLVQPVGSPLSLECTVEGTSNPNLYWYRQAAGRGLQLLFYSVGIGQISSEVPQNLSASRPQDRQFILSSKKLLLSDSGFYLCACDRAQGSTDTQYFGPGTRLTVL.

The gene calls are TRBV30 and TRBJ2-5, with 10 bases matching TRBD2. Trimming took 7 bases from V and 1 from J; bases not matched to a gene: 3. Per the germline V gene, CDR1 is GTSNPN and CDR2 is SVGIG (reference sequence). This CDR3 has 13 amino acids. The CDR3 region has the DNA TGTGCCTACCGACTAGCGGGCCAAGAGACCCAGTACTTC. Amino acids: CAYRLAGQETQYF.

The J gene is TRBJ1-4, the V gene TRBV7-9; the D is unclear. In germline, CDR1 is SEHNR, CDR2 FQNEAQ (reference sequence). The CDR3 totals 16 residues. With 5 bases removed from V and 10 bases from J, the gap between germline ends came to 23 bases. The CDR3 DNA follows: TGTGCCAGCAGCAACAGCTCCGCCAGGCTTAAAGGAAAACTGTTTTTT. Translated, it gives CASSNSSARLKGKLFF.

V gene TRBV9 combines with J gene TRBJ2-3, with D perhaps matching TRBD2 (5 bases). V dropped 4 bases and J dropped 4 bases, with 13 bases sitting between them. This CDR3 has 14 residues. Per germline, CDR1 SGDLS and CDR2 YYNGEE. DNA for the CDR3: TGTGCCAGCAGCACGAGCGGTAAAGCAGATACGCAGTATTTT. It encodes CASSTSGKADTQYF.

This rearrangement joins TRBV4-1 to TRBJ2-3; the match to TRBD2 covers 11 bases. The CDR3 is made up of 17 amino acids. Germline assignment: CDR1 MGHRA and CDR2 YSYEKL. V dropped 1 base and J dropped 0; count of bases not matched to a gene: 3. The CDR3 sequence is CASSQVTSGVSTDTQYF. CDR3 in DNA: TGCGCCAGCAGCCAAGTGACTAGCGGGGTGAGCACAGATACGCAGTATTTT.

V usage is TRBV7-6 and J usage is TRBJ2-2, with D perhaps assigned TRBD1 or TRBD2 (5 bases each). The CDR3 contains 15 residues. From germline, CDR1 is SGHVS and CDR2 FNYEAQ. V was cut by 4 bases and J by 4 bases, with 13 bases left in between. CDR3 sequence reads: CASSSTGGPTGELFF. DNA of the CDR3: TGTGCCAGCAGCTCAACTGGGGGACCCACCGGGGAGCTGTTTTTT.

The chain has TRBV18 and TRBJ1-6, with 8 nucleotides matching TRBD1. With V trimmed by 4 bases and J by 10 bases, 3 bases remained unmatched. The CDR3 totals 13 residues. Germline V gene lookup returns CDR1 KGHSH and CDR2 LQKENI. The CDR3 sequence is CASSQDRESPLHF. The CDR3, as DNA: TGTGCCAGCTCACAGGACAGGGAGTCACCCCTCCACTTT.